This is a list of T cell receptor beta chains from one sample in a study of blood T cell repertoires in COVID-19. Method: immunoSEQ multiplex PCR; TCRdb's copy keeps in-frame clones and lacks some. The sample carries under 150,000 clones, 86% recorded once. The sequencing input was PBMCs or T cells enriched from blood (not recorded which). The receptors were sampled from a woman aged 45-65 years who had recovered from COVID-19. Each CDR3 is given with its conserved first and last residue. D genes are given only for firm matches. The size of a clone is reported for some rows only, either as once, few or many, or as a class for expanded clones.

clone size: .
J gene: TRBJ2-3
CDR3 length: 13
D gene: .
V gene: TRBV19
CDR3 DNA: TGTGCCAGTACCCAAATGGAGGGGGATACGCAGTATTTT
CDR3 protein: CASTQMEGDTQYF

clone size: .
J gene: TRBJ1-5
CDR3 length: 13
D gene: .
V gene: TRBV28
CDR3 DNA: TGTGCCAGCGGCAGGGTCCCTTATCAGCCCCAGCATTTT
CDR3 protein: CASGRVPYQPQHF

clone size: .
J gene: TRBJ1-2
CDR3 length: 14
D gene: .
V gene: TRBV6-5
CDR3 DNA: TGTGCCAGCAGACCGGGGGGAGCAACCTATGGCTACACCTTC
CDR3 protein: CASRPGGATYGYTF

clone size: .
J gene: TRBJ2-2
CDR3 length: 12
D gene: .
V gene: TRBV5-1
CDR3 DNA: TGCGCCACTAGCCACAACACCGGGGAGCTGTTTTTT
CDR3 protein: CATSHNTGELFF

clone size: once
J gene: TRBJ1-1
CDR3 length: 15
D gene: .
V gene: TRBV27
CDR3 DNA: TGTGCCAGCAGTTTATCGCAGTTAAAGAACACTGAAGCTTTCTTT
CDR3 protein: CASSLSQLKNTEAFF

clone size: .
J gene: TRBJ2-7
CDR3 length: 17
D gene: .
V gene: TRBV21-1
CDR3 DNA: TGTGCCAGCAGCAAAGCACGGGTGCGGGGGCCTTCCTACGAGCAGTACTTC
CDR3 protein: CASSKARVRGPSYEQYF

clone size: once
J gene: TRBJ1-1
CDR3 length: 15
D gene: .
V gene: TRBV9
CDR3 DNA: TGTGCCAGCAGCCCTCGAGGGGGAACGAACACTGAAGCTTTCTTT
CDR3 protein: CASSPRGGTNTEAFF

clone size: .
J gene: TRBJ1-5
CDR3 length: 14
D gene: .
V gene: TRBV10-1
CDR3 DNA: TGCGCCAGCAGTGAGTTGGGGGCGAATCAGCCCCAGCATTTT
CDR3 protein: CASSELGANQPQHF

clone size: .
J gene: TRBJ1-4
CDR3 length: 13
D gene: .
V gene: TRBV5-1
CDR3 DNA: TGCGCCAGCAACGCGGGACTGAATGAAAAACTGTTTTTT
CDR3 protein: CASNAGLNEKLFF

clone size: .
J gene: TRBJ2-7
CDR3 length: 15
D gene: .
V gene: TRBV11-2
CDR3 DNA: TGTGCCAGCAGCTTAGATCGCGGGGTTTCCCTCGAGCAGTACTTC
CDR3 protein: CASSLDRGVSLEQYF

clone size: once
J gene: TRBJ2-1
CDR3 length: 13
D gene: .
V gene: TRBV13
CDR3 DNA: TGTGCCAGCAGCTTAGGCCTCGCGGGGGAGCAGTTCTTC
CDR3 protein: CASSLGLAGEQFF

clone size: .
J gene: TRBJ1-1
CDR3 length: 14
D gene: TRBD1
V gene: TRBV7-2
CDR3 DNA: TGTGCCAGCAGGGACAGGCGCATGAACACTGAAGCTTTCTTT
CDR3 protein: CASRDRRMNTEAFF

clone size: .
J gene: TRBJ1-2
CDR3 length: 14
D gene: .
V gene: TRBV5-4
CDR3 DNA: TGTGCCAGCAGCTTGGCAGGCCCTAACTATGGCTACACCTTC
CDR3 protein: CASSLAGPNYGYTF

clone size: .
J gene: TRBJ1-1
CDR3 length: 15
D gene: TRBD1
V gene: TRBV3-1/TRBV3-2
CDR3 DNA: TGTGCCAGCAGCCATGGGACAGGGGGCCCCTACGCAACTTTCTTT
CDR3 protein: CASSHGTGGPYATFF

clone size: once
J gene: TRBJ2-2
CDR3 length: 17
D gene: TRBD1
V gene: TRBV7-3
CDR3 DNA: TGTGCCAGCAGCTTTGTGCCAGGGGGAATAAGCACCGGGGAGCTGTTTTTT
CDR3 protein: CASSFVPGGISTGELFF

clone size: .
J gene: TRBJ2-7
CDR3 length: 16
D gene: .
V gene: TRBV10-3
CDR3 DNA: TGTGCCATCAGTGGATCGGCCAGGGGGGTTTCTTACGAGCAGTACTTC
CDR3 protein: CAISGSARGVSYEQYF

clone size: .
J gene: TRBJ1-2
CDR3 length: 14
D gene: .
V gene: TRBV19
CDR3 DNA: TGTGCCAGTACCCCGGGGGACGGCGGGGCTGGCTACACCTTC
CDR3 protein: CASTPGDGGAGYTF

clone size: .
J gene: TRBJ1-1
CDR3 length: 13
D gene: .
V gene: TRBV7-8
CDR3 DNA: TGTGCCAGCAGCGTCAGACAGAACACTGAAGCTTTCTTT
CDR3 protein: CASSVRQNTEAFF

clone size: .
J gene: TRBJ1-3
CDR3 length: 15
D gene: .
V gene: TRBV18
CDR3 DNA: TGTGCCAGCTCACCGTCACAGGAGTCTGGAAACACCATATATTTT
CDR3 protein: CASSPSQESGNTIYF

clone size: .
J gene: TRBJ2-2
CDR3 length: 17
D gene: TRBD2
V gene: TRBV5-4
CDR3 DNA: TGTGCCAGCAGCTTGTGGTCTTTGCGGGGGGGAAACGGGGAGCTGTTTTTT
CDR3 protein: CASSLWSLRGGNGELFF

clone size: .
J gene: TRBJ2-5
CDR3 length: 17
D gene: .
V gene: TRBV2
CDR3 DNA: TGTGCCAGCAGTGAAGGGTGGCGGGGTCCGGTGGGGGAGACCCAGTACTTC
CDR3 protein: CASSEGWRGPVGETQYF

clone size: .
J gene: TRBJ1-6
CDR3 length: 15
D gene: TRBD1
V gene: TRBV30
CDR3 DNA: TGTGCCTGGGGGACAGGGGCAAACTGGGGTTCACCCCTCCACTTT
CDR3 protein: CAWGTGANWGSPLHF

clone size: .
J gene: TRBJ2-5
CDR3 length: 14
D gene: .
V gene: TRBV6-2/TRBV6-3
CDR3 DNA: TGTGCCAGCAGTTGGTCTAGTTCCCAACAGACCCAGTACTTC
CDR3 protein: CASSWSSSQQTQYF

clone size: .
J gene: TRBJ1-2
CDR3 length: 14
D gene: .
V gene: TRBV3-1/TRBV3-2
CDR3 DNA: TGTGCCAGCAGCCAAGTCCCAGAAAACTATGGCTACACCTTC
CDR3 protein: CASSQVPENYGYTF

clone size: .
J gene: TRBJ2-2
CDR3 length: 16
D gene: TRBD2
V gene: TRBV9
CDR3 DNA: TGTGCCAGCAGCGATGGACTAGCGGGGAACACCGGGGAGCTGTTTTTT
CDR3 protein: CASSDGLAGNTGELFF

clone size: .
J gene: TRBJ2-3
CDR3 length: 15
D gene: TRBD1
V gene: TRBV13
CDR3 DNA: TGTGCCAGCAGCTTAAAGGGGGCGTACACAGATACGCAGTATTTT
CDR3 protein: CASSLKGAYTDTQYF

clone size: .
J gene: TRBJ2-2
CDR3 length: 14
D gene: TRBD1
V gene: TRBV9
CDR3 DNA: TGTGCCAGCAGCTACGGGACAGACCCCGGGGAGCTGTTTTTT
CDR3 protein: CASSYGTDPGELFF

clone size: .
J gene: TRBJ2-2
CDR3 length: 15
D gene: .
V gene: TRBV6-5
CDR3 DNA: TGTGCCAGCAGTTACTCGGACACGATCACCGGGGAGCTGTTTTTT
CDR3 protein: CASSYSDTITGELFF

clone size: .
J gene: TRBJ1-1
CDR3 length: 13
D gene: .
V gene: TRBV29-1
CDR3 DNA: TGCAGCGTTGTGGCCCAGATGAACACTGAAGCTTTCTTT
CDR3 protein: CSVVAQMNTEAFF

clone size: .
J gene: TRBJ1-2
CDR3 length: 15
D gene: .
V gene: TRBV29-1
CDR3 DNA: TGCAGCGTTGAAATGCAGGGGAATGAGGACTATGGCTACACCTTC
CDR3 protein: CSVEMQGNEDYGYTF

clone size: .
J gene: TRBJ2-7
CDR3 length: 12
D gene: .
V gene: TRBV25-1
CDR3 DNA: TGTGCCAGCAGTGAAGGAGTACACGAGCAGTACTTC
CDR3 protein: CASSEGVHEQYF

clone size: .
J gene: TRBJ2-2
CDR3 length: 15
D gene: TRBD1
V gene: TRBV9
CDR3 DNA: TGTGCCAGCAGCGGGGACAGGGGCACCACCGGGGAGCTGTTTTTT
CDR3 protein: CASSGDRGTTGELFF

clone size: .
J gene: TRBJ1-1
CDR3 length: 13
D gene: .
V gene: TRBV4-2
CDR3 DNA: TGTGCCAGCAGCCAAGATCGGAGGACTGAAGCTTTCTTT
CDR3 protein: CASSQDRRTEAFF

clone size: .
J gene: TRBJ2-3
CDR3 length: 14
D gene: TRBD2
V gene: TRBV10-3
CDR3 DNA: TGTGCCATCAGCATAGCGGGGAGGTCAAATACGCAGTATTTT
CDR3 protein: CAISIAGRSNTQYF

clone size: .
J gene: TRBJ2-2
CDR3 length: 15
D gene: .
V gene: TRBV7-9
CDR3 DNA: TGTGCCAGCAGCTCCCGTAGGGGCGACACCGGGGAGCTGTTTTTT
CDR3 protein: CASSSRRGDTGELFF

clone size: .
J gene: TRBJ1-2
CDR3 length: 14
D gene: TRBD1
V gene: TRBV30
CDR3 DNA: TGTGCCTGGAGGTATTTGCAGGGGGCATTTGGCTACACCTTC
CDR3 protein: CAWRYLQGAFGYTF

clone size: .
J gene: TRBJ1-6
CDR3 length: 15
D gene: .
V gene: TRBV2
CDR3 DNA: TGTGCCAGCAGTGGTGACAGCTCCTATAATTCACCCCTCCACTTT
CDR3 protein: CASSGDSSYNSPLHF

clone size: few
J gene: TRBJ2-7
CDR3 length: 16
D gene: TRBD1
V gene: TRBV7-4
CDR3 DNA: TGTGCCAGCAGCTTAGCGGACAGGCCACTAACCTACGAGCAGTACTTC
CDR3 protein: CASSLADRPLTYEQYF

clone size: .
J gene: TRBJ2-2
CDR3 length: 18
D gene: .
V gene: TRBV7-9
CDR3 DNA: TGTGCCAGCAGCTTATGGGATGGAAGAACAGGACCAACCGGGGAGCTGTTTTTT
CDR3 protein: CASSLWDGRTGPTGELFF

clone size: .
J gene: TRBJ1-2
CDR3 length: 13
D gene: .
V gene: TRBV30
CDR3 DNA: TGTGCCTGGAGCGGGAAGGGGGACTATGGCTACACCTTC
CDR3 protein: CAWSGKGDYGYTF

clone size: .
J gene: TRBJ2-5
CDR3 length: 15
D gene: .
V gene: TRBV6-2/TRBV6-3
CDR3 DNA: TGTGCCAGCAGTGACCTGAGGACAGACCAAGAGACCCAGTACTTC
CDR3 protein: CASSDLRTDQETQYF

clone size: .
J gene: TRBJ2-7
CDR3 length: 16
D gene: TRBD2
V gene: TRBV11-2
CDR3 DNA: TGTGCCAGCAGCTTAGCCCCGGGGGGGCCAACCTACGAGCAGTACTTC
CDR3 protein: CASSLAPGGPTYEQYF